This T cell receptor (beta chain) was recovered during a study of T cells in Graves' hyperthyroidism and ophthalmopathy. For the study at large: Peripheral blood was secured at the point of initial diagnosis, before any treatment.

This clonotype was observed at least ten times. Investigators excluded patients with uncontrolled infection, other autoimmune disease, pregnancy or lactation. Blood was sampled at initial diagnosis of hyperthyroidism, prior to onset of any ophthalmopathy symptoms. Extraction of PBMCs used 8 to 10 ml of fresh peripheral blood. Researchers took RNA transcripts and amplified the TCR beta CDR3 regions from them. The TCR CDR3 first-round RT-PCR relied on the HTBI primer set. TCRdb ran MiXCR on the multiplex PCR reads and lists one entry per CDR3 protein. The data hold around 240,000 distinct CDR3 sequences, with 13% to 15% observed a single time. The CDR3 length is 15 residues. CDR1 MNHEY and CDR2 SVGAGI come from the germline V gene. Trimming took off 2 bases at V and 10 bases at J, with 15 bases between the two ends.

The source of this sequence is a woman aged 40 to 55 with Graves' hyperthyroidism that later progressed to Graves' ophthalmopathy. The rearrangement links TRBV6-5 to TRBJ1-6, with a tentative D call TRBD1 (5 bases). The sample taken for sequencing was blood. The CDR3 DNA reads as TGTGCCAGCAGTTACGAGGGCCAGGGAGTCTCACCCCTCCACTTT. Its protein product is CASSYEGQGVSPLHF.